These 22 T cell receptor beta chains came from one sample sequenced in a study of cytomegalovirus exposure and HLA in healthy donors. The study ran its PCR with 60 Vbeta and 13 Jbeta primers. Here immunoSEQ multiplex PCR was the method, and the copy in TCRdb shows in-frame clones only, minus some. The sample lists about 130,000 clones, about 81% occurring once. Sequencing was performed on PBMCs. The source is a woman aged 50 to 65 in good health and CMV-seropositive.

The V call is TRBV21-1, the J call TRBJ2-3; the table's D call, TRBD2, has no DNA check behind it. TRBV21-1 is flagged as a pseudogene. The CDR3 has 19 residues. The CDR3 DNA reads as TGTGCCAGCAGCAAAGCCTCGAGCGGGAGGAAGGCTAGCACAGATACGCAGTATTTT. It encodes CASSKASSGRKASTDTQYF.

The chain links TRBV6-6 to TRBJ2-3; no definite D call. The CDR3 length is 15 residues. CDR1 is MNHNY and CDR2 is SVGAGI in the germline V gene (reference sequence). V was trimmed by 4 bases and J by 1 base, leaving 12 bases between them. CDR3 sequence (DNA): TGTGCCAGCAGTTTGATACCCCGGGGCACAGATACGCAGTATTTT. This codes for CASSLIPRGTDTQYF.

The chain's CDR3 is CASSLHAQNTQYF. CDR3 DNA: TGTGCCAGCAGCTTACACGCACAAAATACGCAGTATTTT. The chain links TRBV7-8 to TRBJ2-3; D is unresolved. Germline V gene sequence: CDR1 SGHVS, CDR2 FQNEAQ. V lost 2 bases and J lost 7, with 10 bases in between. This CDR3 has 13 amino acids.

The chain carries TRBV5-4 and TRBJ1-3, with TRBD1 matching 7 bases. V lost 4 bases to trimming and J lost 2 bases; unmatched junction nucleotides: 9. The CDR3 has 16 residues. Germline CDR1 reads SGHNT; CDR2 reads YYREEE (reference sequence). The CDR3 DNA reads as TGTGCCAGCAGCACCCGACAGGGAGCAGCTGGAAACACCATATATTTT. This sequence encodes CASSTRQGAAGNTIYF.

The gene calls are TRBV7-7 and TRBJ2-7, with D perhaps TRBD2 (6 bases). Germline CDR1 and CDR2: SSHAT and FNYEAQ (reference sequence). The CDR3 sequence is 14 residues long. Here the CDR3 reads CTSSPGTGPTEQYF. The DNA for the CDR3 is TGTACTAGCAGCCCCGGAACGGGTCCTACCGAGCAGTACTTC.

The chain couples TRBV2 to TRBJ2-1; D uncertain. Trimming took off 7 bases at V and 7 bases at J, with 8 bases between the two ends. CDR3 length equals 11 residues. Germline-derived CDR1 and CDR2 are SNHLY and FYNNEI. CDR3 DNA sequence: TGTGCCAGCAATTTAGATAATGAGCAGTTCTTC. It encodes CASNLDNEQFF.

Worth noting for this clone: The same CDR3 can be traced to other DNA sequences in this sample. This sequence joins TRBV5-4 and TRBJ2-1; a weak D match, TRBD1 (5 bases). V lost 4 bases and J lost 0, with 14 bases in between. From germline, CDR1 is SGHNT and CDR2 YYREEE (reference sequence). The CDR3 consists of 16 residues. CDR3: CASSGYQGSSYNEQFF. The CDR3 DNA sequence: TGTGCCAGCAGCGGGTACCAGGGAAGCTCCTACAATGAGCAGTTCTTC.

This chain uses TRBV29-1 with TRBJ2-1, with TRBD2 identical over 7 bases. V trimming: 7 bases; J trimming: 4 bases; junction bases outside the gene matches: 7. The germline V gene has CDR1 SQVTM and CDR2 ANQGSEA. The CDR3 has 13 amino acids. The CDR3 loop reads CSGGGRSYNEQFF. The CDR3 nucleotides read TGCAGCGGGGGGGGGAGGTCTTACAATGAGCAGTTCTTC.

This chain links TRBV2 with TRBJ2-1, with TRBD2 identical over 10 bases. The ends lost 4 bases at V and 6 bases at J; junction bases unmatched: 6. The length of the CDR3 is 15 residues. Looked up from germline, CDR1 is SNHLY and CDR2 is FYNNEI. CDR3 amino acids: CASSVGAGGGNEQFF. As DNA, the CDR3 is TGTGCCAGCAGTGTTGGAGCGGGAGGGGGCAATGAGCAGTTCTTC.

The genes are TRBV28 and TRBJ1-2; TRBD1 is a possible D gene (5 bases). The CDR3 loop spans 13 amino acids. CDR1 and CDR2 (germline): MDHEN, SYDVKM. Trimming cost V 10 bases and J 4 bases, with 16 bases left between them. In nucleotides, the CDR3 is TGTGCCACCCATCAGGGCCTCTTCTATGGCTACACCTTC. The encoded protein is CATHQGLFYGYTF.

The chain uses TRBV28 and TRBJ1-2; 7 nucleotides match TRBD1. The CDR3 covers 16 residues. The junction had 10 bases not matched to a gene; V was cut back by 2 bases and J by 4 bases. Germline V gene sequence: CDR1 MDHEN, CDR2 SYDVKM. CDR3 residues: CASSLPITGAGYGYTF. The CDR3 bases are TGTGCCAGCAGTTTACCCATTACAGGGGCTGGCTATGGCTACACCTTC.

The gene calls are TRBV18 and TRBJ1-6; maybe TRBD1 (6 bases). The V gene lost 4 bases and the J gene lost 9 bases, with 16 bases spanning the gap. Germline V gene data show CDR1 as KGHSH and CDR2 as LQKENI. The CDR3 totals 15 residues. CDR3 nucleotides: TGTGCCAGCTCACAGACAGGTGGAGTTGGTTCACCCCTCCACTTT. It is translated as CASSQTGGVGSPLHF.

The chain has TRBV28 and TRBJ1-6, with D uncertain. The germline gives CDR1 MDHEN, CDR2 SYDVKM. This CDR3 is built from 12 residues. Trimming shortened V by 3 bases and J by 11 bases, and 8 bases separated the two germline ends. In DNA form, the CDR3 reads TGTGCCAGCAGTTTCTCGCGTACACCCCTCCACTTT. Protein sequence: CASSFSRTPLHF.

The J gene is TRBJ2-7, the V gene TRBV4-3; TRBD1 matches at 8 bases. Germline trimming cut 4 bases from V and 4 bases from J; bases unmatched to any gene: 9. This CDR3 comprises 15 residues. Germline CDR1 is LGHNA and CDR2 is YSLEER. CDR3: CASSLESGQGYEQYF. In DNA, the CDR3 is TGCGCCAGCAGCCTAGAATCCGGACAGGGATACGAGCAGTACTTC.

Here the CDR3 reads CASSFRRAGYEQYF. The CDR3 DNA reads TGTGCCAGCAGTTTCCGGAGGGCAGGCTACGAGCAGTACTTC. This chain joins TRBV28 and TRBJ2-7; possibly TRBD2 for D (6 bases). Germline V gives CDR1 MDHEN, CDR2 SYDVKM. The CDR3 has 14 residues. V shed 3 bases and J shed 3 bases, with 12 bases lying between them.

The J gene is TRBJ2-1, the V gene TRBV29-1; D is unclear. The V end lost 2 bases, the J end lost 5 bases, and 10 bases lay between the germline ends. The CDR3 length is 13 residues. Germline V gene sequence: CDR1 SQVTM, CDR2 ANQGSEA. The CDR3 nucleotides are TGCAGCGTTGAAACAGTTTACGACAATGAGCAGTTCTTC. It specifies CSVETVYDNEQFF.

The genes are TRBV18 and TRBJ1-4; D is possibly TRBD1 (5 bases). The ends were cut back, 6 bases at V and 7 bases at J, with 15 bases in the middle. The germline CDR1 and CDR2 sequences are KGHSH and LQKENI. The CDR3 has 14 residues. CDR3 DNA: TGTGCCAGCTCTCCTATAGGACAAGTTGAAAAACTGTTTTTT. This encodes CASSPIGQVEKLFF.

J is TRBJ2-2 and V is TRBV7-9, with 10 nucleotides matching TRBD1. V was pared by 4 bases and J by 4 bases, with 6 bases of the junction left unmatched. This CDR3 spans 16 amino acids. Germline V CDR1 and CDR2: SEHNR, FQNEAQ (reference sequence). The CDR3 here is CASSSGTGVFTGELFF. The CDR3 nucleotides read TGTGCCAGCAGCTCCGGGACAGGGGTATTCACCGGGGAGCTGTTTTTT.

This rearrangement joins TRBV5-4 to TRBJ1-2, with 9 bases matching TRBD1. V dropped 2 bases and J dropped 6; count of bases not matched to a gene: 11. The germline V gene has CDR1 SGHNT and CDR2 YYREEE (reference sequence). The CDR3 spans 16 residues. The CDR3 bases are TGTGCCAGCAGCTTTGACCCGGGACAGGGTCATGATGGCTACACCTTC. This sequence encodes CASSFDPGQGHDGYTF.

CDR3 DNA: TGTGCCTGGAGTGTAGGGGATGCAGAGACCCAGTACTTC. Amino acid sequence: CAWSVGDAETQYF. The chain uses TRBV30 and TRBJ2-5, with a possible D match to TRBD1 (5 bases). This CDR3 comprises 13 residues. The ends were cut back, 0 bases at V and 4 bases at J, with 9 bases in the middle. CDR1 GTSNPN and CDR2 SVGIG come from the germline V gene (reference sequence).

This clone was counted a single time. This chain connects TRBV13 to TRBJ2-5; D is unresolved. The germline V gene encodes CDR1 PRHDT and CDR2 FYEKMQ (reference sequence). The CDR3 sequence is 12 residues long. V was pared by 5 bases and J by 5 bases, with 9 bases between. CDR3: CASSVQLETQYF. The CDR3 DNA reads TGTGCCAGCAGCGTACAGTTGGAGACCCAGTACTTC.

This clone showed up just once. The V gene is TRBV18, the J gene TRBJ2-1; D perhaps matches TRBD2 (6 bases). The length of the CDR3 is 15 residues. Germline V CDR1 and CDR2: KGHSH, LQKENI. V lost 3 bases and J 6 bases, leaving 15 bases between the germline ends. CDR3 sequence: CASSPTRGKGNEQFF. CDR3 coding DNA: TGTGCCAGCTCACCCACGCGGGGTAAGGGCAATGAGCAGTTCTTC.